These T cell receptor beta chains were read from a single sample in a study of blood T cells in healthy people across ages. MiXCR was run by TCRdb on the 5' RACE reads, yielding one entry per CDR3 protein. The data show 650,000 to 1,000,000 distinct CDR3 sequences, with more than 35% seen just once and 15% to 20% held by the top ten. The sequenced sample was blood. These receptors all come from a man older than 75 in good health. Each CDR3 is given with its conserved first and last residue. The D gene is left open where the match is weak. Clone size is not always given. Where it is, it says once, few, many or a class for expanded clones.

size: -
J: TRBJ1-2
V: TRBV6-2/TRBV6-3
D: -
CDR3: CASNPTGGYYGYTF
DNA: TGTGCCAGCAACCCTACGGGGGGTTACTATGGCTACACCTTC

size: few
J: TRBJ2-7
V: TRBV12-3/TRBV12-4
D: -
CDR3: CASSRYGGPYEQYF
DNA: TGTGCCAGCAGTCGTTACGGTGGCCCCTACGAGCAGTACTTC

size: -
J: TRBJ2-7
V: TRBV28
D: -
CDR3: CASSRWDEQYF
DNA: TGTGCCAGCAGCCGGTGGGACGAGCAGTACTTC

size: -
J: TRBJ1-2
V: TRBV6-5
D: -
CDR3: CASSYGDYGYTF
DNA: TGTGCCAGCAGTTATGGTGACTATGGCTACACCTTC

size: -
J: TRBJ2-7
V: TRBV20-1
D: TRBD2
CDR3: CSADPGLAGGEFSYEQYF
DNA: TGCAGTGCTGACCCCGGACTAGCGGGAGGGGAGTTCTCCTACGAGCAGTACTTC

size: -
J: TRBJ2-1
V: TRBV27
D: -
CDR3: CASSPILDNEQFF
DNA: TGTGCCAGCAGCCCCATCCTGGACAATGAGCAGTTCTTC

size: many
J: TRBJ2-5
V: TRBV20-1
D: -
CDR3: CSARWGEAQETQYF
DNA: TGCAGTGCTAGATGGGGGGAGGCCCAAGAGACCCAGTACTTC

size: -
J: TRBJ2-7
V: TRBV7-9
D: -
CDR3: CASSFTGPVREQYF
DNA: TGTGCCAGCAGCTTTACGGGACCAGTCCGAGAGCAGTACTTC

size: few
J: TRBJ2-7
V: TRBV29-1
D: -
CDR3: CSVGPGSYEQYF
DNA: TGCAGCGTCGGACCGGGTTCCTACGAGCAGTACTTC

size: few
J: TRBJ2-1
V: TRBV7-2
D: -
CDR3: CASSPMSWSYNEQFF
DNA: TGTGCCAGCAGCCCCATGAGCTGGTCCTACAATGAGCAGTTCTTC

size: -
J: TRBJ2-1
V: TRBV20-1
D: TRBD2
CDR3: CSAGAGGPSCNEQFF
DNA: TGCAGTGCTGGAGCGGGAGGGCCCTCCTGCAATGAGCAGTTCTTC

size: few
J: TRBJ2-7
V: TRBV5-1
D: -
CDR3: CASSASGTVGAEQYF
DNA: TGCGCCAGCAGCGCCTCAGGGACCGTTGGGGCCGAGCAGTACTTC

size: few
J: TRBJ2-3
V: TRBV20-1
D: -
CDR3: CSTRPPLSTDTQYF
DNA: TGCAGTACCCGTCCTCCCCTTAGCACAGATACGCAGTATTTT

size: -
J: TRBJ1-6
V: TRBV7-6
D: -
CDR3: CASSWGSSYNSPLHF
DNA: TGTGCCAGCAGCTGGGGGAGCTCCTATAATTCACCCCTCCACTTT

size: -
J: TRBJ2-7
V: TRBV7-2
D: -
CDR3: CASSLGIGGVSYEQYF
DNA: TGTGCCAGCAGCTTAGGGATTGGGGGAGTTTCCTACGAGCAGTACTTC

size: -
J: TRBJ2-7
V: TRBV5-1
D: -
CDR3: CASSLDGRGGNEQYF
DNA: TGCGCCAGCAGCTTGGACGGCAGGGGGGGCAACGAGCAGTACTTC

size: -
J: TRBJ1-2
V: TRBV12-3/TRBV12-4
D: -
CDR3: CASHSLSTGSYRGYTF
DNA: TGTGCCAGCCATAGTTTGAGCACAGGGTCGTATCGGGGCTACACCTTC

size: -
J: TRBJ2-7
V: TRBV28
D: -
CDR3: CASRTGTSYEQYF
DNA: TGTGCCAGTCGGACCGGGACATCCTACGAGCAGTACTTC

size: -
J: TRBJ2-1
V: TRBV5-1
D: -
CDR3: CASSLVLADEQFF
DNA: TGCGCCAGCAGCTTGGTACTAGCTGATGAGCAGTTCTTC

size: -
J: TRBJ2-2
V: TRBV4-3
D: -
CDR3: CASSQDQGGNGELFF
DNA: TGCGCCAGCAGCCAAGATCAGGGGGGTAATGGGGAGCTGTTTTTT

size: -
J: TRBJ2-7
V: TRBV7-9
D: TRBD2
CDR3: CASSSSGTLEQYF
DNA: TGTGCCAGCAGCTCTAGCGGCACCTTGGAGCAGTACTTC

size: -
J: TRBJ1-5
V: TRBV12-3/TRBV12-4
D: -
CDR3: CASSLALGQPQHF
DNA: TGTGCCAGCAGTTTAGCGCTTGGTCAGCCCCAGCATTTT

size: once
J: TRBJ2-1
V: TRBV29-1
D: TRBD2
CDR3: CSVVAGGPYEQFF
DNA: TGCAGCGTAGTAGCGGGAGGCCCCTACGAGCAGTTCTTC

size: -
J: TRBJ1-4
V: TRBV5-1
D: TRBD1
CDR3: CASSWGQTNEKLFF
DNA: TGCGCCAGCAGCTGGGGACAGACTAATGAAAAACTGTTTTTT

size: -
J: TRBJ2-5
V: TRBV6-5
D: -
CDR3: CASIGTEGRETQYF
DNA: TGTGCCAGCATTGGCACAGAGGGTCGGGAGACCCAGTACTTC

size: -
J: TRBJ2-5
V: TRBV12-3/TRBV12-4
D: TRBD1
CDR3: CASSLAGQLKETQYF
DNA: TGTGCCAGCAGTTTAGCGGGACAGCTAAAAGAGACCCAGTACTTC

size: -
J: TRBJ1-1
V: TRBV7-9
D: -
CDR3: CAVGRGVDTEAFF
DNA: TGTGCCGTTGGAAGGGGAGTCGACACTGAAGCTTTCTTT

size: -
J: TRBJ2-1
V: TRBV20-1
D: TRBD2
CDR3: CSARDRLADYNEQFF
DNA: TGCAGTGCTAGAGATAGACTAGCGGACTACAATGAGCAGTTCTTC

size: many
J: TRBJ2-3
V: TRBV10-3
D: TRBD1
CDR3: CAITPGQVETDTQYF
DNA: TGTGCCATCACTCCGGGACAGGTGGAAACAGATACGCAGTATTTT

size: -
J: TRBJ2-4
V: TRBV19
D: -
CDR3: CAGSITGTANIQYF
DNA: TGTGCCGGTAGTATTACAGGGACGGCAAACATTCAGTACTTC

size: -
J: TRBJ1-2
V: TRBV5-1
D: -
CDR3: CASSLRSSDGYTF
DNA: TGCGCCAGCAGCTTGAGGTCCTCAGATGGCTACACTTTC

size: once
J: TRBJ2-1
V: TRBV9
D: -
CDR3: CASSVELSSEQFF
DNA: TGTGCCAGCAGCGTAGAACTTTCCAGTGAGCAGTTCTTC

size: -
J: TRBJ1-1
V: TRBV20-1
D: -
CDR3: CSAIRGGRDTEAFF
DNA: TGCAGTGCCATAAGGGGAGGGCGGGACACTGAAGCTTTCTTT

size: -
J: TRBJ2-3
V: TRBV29-1
D: TRBD2
CDR3: CSVEESGTSGSSTDTQYF
DNA: TGCAGCGTTGAAGAATCCGGGACTAGCGGGAGTAGCACAGATACGCAGTATTTT

size: -
J: TRBJ1-2
V: TRBV12-3/TRBV12-4
D: -
CDR3: CASSNHNYGYTF
DNA: TGTGCCAGCAGTAACCATAACTATGGCTACACCTTC

size: few
J: TRBJ1-2
V: TRBV27
D: -
CDR3: CASSSVRDYGYTF
DNA: TGTGCCAGCAGTTCGGTCAGAGACTATGGCTACACCTTC

size: -
J: TRBJ2-1
V: TRBV7-2
D: TRBD2
CDR3: CASSPGRAWHEQFF
DNA: TGTGCCAGCAGCCCCGGGAGGGCCTGGCATGAGCAGTTCTTC

size: -
J: TRBJ2-5
V: TRBV7-2
D: TRBD1
CDR3: CASSAGTGLGTQYF
DNA: TGTGCCAGCAGCGCCGGGACAGGCCTAGGGACCCAGTACTTC

size: once
J: TRBJ1-2
V: TRBV30
D: -
CDR3: CAWSSARDIGGYTF
DNA: TGTGCCTGGAGTTCTGCCAGGGATATAGGGGGCTACACCTTC

size: -
J: TRBJ2-5
V: TRBV5-1
D: -
CDR3: CASSLQPDRKEAQYF
DNA: TGCGCCAGCAGCTTGCAACCGGACCGTAAAGAGGCCCAGTACTTC

size: -
J: TRBJ1-4
V: TRBV5-6
D: TRBD1
CDR3: CASREQGAREKLFF
DNA: TGTGCCAGTAGAGAACAGGGGGCGCGTGAAAAACTGTTTTTT

size: -
J: TRBJ1-1
V: TRBV6-1
D: -
CDR3: CAIPKIGNTEAFF
DNA: TGTGCCATTCCGAAGATAGGAAACACTGAAGCTTTCTTT

size: many
J: TRBJ2-7
V: TRBV7-2
D: -
CDR3: CASSRDGSSYEQYF
DNA: TGTGCCAGCAGCCGAGACGGCAGCTCCTACGAGCAGTACTTC

size: -
J: TRBJ1-1
V: TRBV5-1
D: -
CDR3: CASSLGTGSMNTEAFF
DNA: TGCGCCAGCAGCTTGGGCACGGGCAGCATGAACACTGAAGCTTTCTTT

size: -
J: TRBJ2-5
V: TRBV10-3
D: TRBD2
CDR3: CAISSSGGIQETQYF
DNA: TGTGCCATCAGTTCTAGCGGGGGGATTCAAGAGACCCAGTACTTC